This T cell receptor (beta chain) was sequenced in a study of T-cell memory formation after mild COVID-19. Germline V gene lookup returns CDR1 DFQATT and CDR2 SNEGSKA (reference sequence). The V segment lost 6 bases and the J segment 2 bases; nucleotides outside the gene matches: 3. The CDR3 is 13 amino acids. TCRdb re-called the 5' RACE reads through MiXCR, storing one row per CDR3 protein. The table lists about 360,000 distinct CDR3 sequences, around an eighth of them singletons. Only a few counts were recorded for this clonotype. V and J are TRBV20-1 and TRBJ2-3; the match to TRBD2 covers 9 bases. The TCR originated in a young man who had mild COVID-19 (a few samples of this study predate the infection). Cell type and time point are not known. Sequencing used PBMCs or a T cell subset sorted from them (not recorded which). As DNA, the CDR3 is TGCAGTGCCACTAGCGGGTTCACAGATACGCAGTATTTT. Translation gives CSATSGFTDTQYF.